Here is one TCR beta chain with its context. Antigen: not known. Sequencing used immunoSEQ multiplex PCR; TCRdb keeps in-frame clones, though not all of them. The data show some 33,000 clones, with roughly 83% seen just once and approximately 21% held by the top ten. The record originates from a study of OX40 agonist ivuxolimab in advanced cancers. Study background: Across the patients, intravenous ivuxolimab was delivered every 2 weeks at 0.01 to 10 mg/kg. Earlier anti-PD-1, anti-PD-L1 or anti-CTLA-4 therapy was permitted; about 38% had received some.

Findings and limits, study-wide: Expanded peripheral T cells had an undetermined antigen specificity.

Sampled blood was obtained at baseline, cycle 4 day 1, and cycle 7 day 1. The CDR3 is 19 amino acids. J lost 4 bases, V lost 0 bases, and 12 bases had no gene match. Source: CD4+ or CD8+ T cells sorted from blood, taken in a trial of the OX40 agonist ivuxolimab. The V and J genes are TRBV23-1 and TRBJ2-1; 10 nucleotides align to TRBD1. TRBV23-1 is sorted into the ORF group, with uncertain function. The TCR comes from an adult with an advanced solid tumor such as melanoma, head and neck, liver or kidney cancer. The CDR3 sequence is CASSQSGPPGQGWYNEQFF. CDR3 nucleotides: TGCGCCAGCAGTCAATCGGGGCCACCGGGACAGGGGTGGTACAATGAGCAGTTCTTC.